This TCR beta chain was captured in a study of CD8+CD57+ T cells in acquired aplastic anemia. Study at large: When averaged, DNA from sorted CD4+ and CD8+ cells came to 3 to 3.5 ug. For CD4+ cells, healthy donors had an average of roughly 11 million reads. Study-level results: Found in both controls and patients were some 31 CD8+ CDR3 sequences.

Notes on this clonotype: Its specificity is not known.

Genomic DNA was employed as the template in profiling TCR beta VDJ and CDR3. From the reads, TCRdb called clonotypes with MiXCR, one entry per CDR3 protein. The repertoire holds 400,000 to 450,000 distinct CDR3 sequences, with approximately 70% as singletons. V shed 2 bases and J shed 8 bases, with 10 bases lying between them. CDR1 is MNHEY and CDR2 is SVGAGI in the germline V gene. The CDR3 covers 14 residues. The clonotype originates from a human donor in good health, serving as a control. The chain recombines TRBV6-5 with TRBJ1-6, with D hard to call. Input material: sorted CD4+, CD8+, or CD8+CD57+ T cells (not recorded which) from PBMCs. As DNA, the CDR3 is TGTGCCAGCAGTTACCAAAGGAATGATTCACCCCTCCACTTT. Its translation is CASSYQRNDSPLHF.